This T cell receptor (beta chain) derives from a study of CD8+CD57+ T cells in acquired aplastic anemia (dated by TCRdb to 2016 to 2019). Regarding the complete study: A mean of about 3 ug of DNA, ranging from 0.2 to 27.4 ug, was extracted from sorted CD4+ and CD8+ cells. Healthy donor samples averaged roughly 9.8 million reads for CD4+ and around 12 million for CD8+ cells. The paper's findings and limits, for the study overall: No significant difference in CD8+ Simpson's diversity was found between patients and healthy controls (P=0.060). Although around 30 CD8+ CDR3 sequences were shared by patients and controls, these sequences appeared highly expressed in patients and within the immunodominant clones of patients.

According to the germline V gene, CDR1 reads SGDLS and CDR2 reads YYNGEE. The V end gives up 0 bases and the J end 4 bases, leaving 6 bases in the junction not matched to a gene. The CDR3 has 16 amino acids, counting the end cysteine and phenylalanine. Of all the DNA, just the CDR3 is kept, 48 bases in frame from base 1. TCR beta VDJ combination and CDR3 sequence profiling used genomic DNA as the template. An Illumina HiSeq 2000 was the platform used for TCR repertoire sequencing. In the paper's pipeline: TRBV/TRBJ rearrangement plots, CDR3 size and DJ length profiles, and Simpson's diversity index were used to evaluate the repertoires. The immunodominant clone was defined as the most abundant DNA sequence in deep sequencing data. CDR3 amino acid sequences were checked for sharing between subjects and were compared against published repertoires and the VDJdb database. Through fastp at Q25 and MiXCR, TCRdb rebuilt clones from the public reads, retaining in-frame beta chains. Every distinct CDR3 protein forms one entry, paired with its most common genes and DNA. None of the V and J calls come from the authors' own analysis; TCRdb made them. This sample is represented by around 180,000 distinct CDR3 sequences; 63% of them were singletons. The ten largest make up 45% to 55% of the sample.

The study deep-sequenced TCR repertoires of sorted CD4+ and CD8+ blood T cells from severe aplastic anemia patients and healthy subjects. Ficoll-Paque density gradient centrifugation was used to isolate peripheral blood mononuclear cells. Before DNA was extracted, CD4+ and CD8+ T cells were sorted using either FACS or magnetic beads. About this clonotype itself: Its cognate antigen has yet to be identified. One base away there is no much larger clone; base qualities are not given.

The receptor chain draws on TRBV9 and TRBJ2-3, with 9 central nucleotides matching TRBD2. The source of this sequence is a human donor in good health. The sequenced material came from sorted CD4+, CD8+, or CD8+CD57+ T cells (not recorded which) from PBMCs. The DNA sequence follows: TGTGCCAGCAGCGTAGCTGGGCGGGGGGGTCCAGATACGCAGTATTTT. Its protein is CASSVAGRGGPDTQYF. Full variable domain (CDR3 extended with the reference TRBV9 and TRBJ2-3 proteins): DSGVTQTPKHLITATGQRVTLRCSPRSGDLSVYWYQQSLDQGLQFLIQYYNGEERAKGNILERFSAQQFPDLHSELNLSSLELGDSALYFCASSVAGRGGPDTQYFGPGTRLTVL.